What follows are 5 T cell receptor beta chains derived from one specimen sequenced in a study of T cell repertoires in cytomegalovirus infection. TCRdb called the reads again in MiXCR, with one record for every CDR3 protein. This repertoire shows about 450,000 distinct CDR3 sequences, 30% to 40% found once; its top ten account for approximately 15%. Sample: PBMCs. The receptors originated from a human donor in good health (CMV status not recorded). Some clones in this sample may be carry-over from other donors' samples.

The rearrangement joins TRBV11-2 to TRBJ2-1; no definite D call. This CDR3 region has 15 residues. V was shortened by 5 bases and J by 3 bases, with 14 bases between the two germline ends. CDR1 and CDR2 from the germline V gene are SGHAT and FQNNGV. CDR3 DNA: TGTGCCAGCAGCCCTCGGAACCCACTCTACAATGAGCAGTTCTTC. Its translation: CASSPRNPLYNEQFF.

This clonotype has more than one count but fewer than ten. The chain uses TRBV6-2 or TRBV6-3 and TRBJ1-5, with a possible D match to TRBD1 (5 bases). Germline-derived CDR1 and CDR2 are MNHEY and SVGEGT. The CDR3 totals 17 residues. Trimming took 2 bases from V and 0 from J, leaving 14 bases between them. CDR3 coding DNA: TGTGCCAGCAGTTACGGGGCAAGGAGTACTAGCAATCAGCCCCAGCATTTT. It codes for CASSYGARSTSNQPQHF.

The chain carries TRBV29-1 and TRBJ1-2; the D is unclear. Germline V gene lookup returns CDR1 SQVTM and CDR2 ANQGSEA. V lost 6 bases and J lost 6, with 14 bases in between. The CDR3 spans 12 residues. The CDR3 DNA follows: TGCAGCGTCCCCGAGTTGGGGAATGGCTACACCTTC. It translates to CSVPELGNGYTF.

This clonotype was counted many times. The chain links TRBV7-2 to TRBJ2-3, with 12 bases matching TRBD2. The trim removed 2 bases at V and 0 bases at J, leaving 6 bases unmatched. The CDR3 sequence is 18 residues long. Germline V gene sequence: CDR1 SGHTA, CDR2 FQGNSA. The CDR3 DNA is TGTGCCAGCAGCTTATACCTAGCGGGGGGGCGTAGCACAGATACGCAGTATTTT. It codes for CASSLYLAGGRSTDTQYF.

At least ten counts were recorded for this clonotype. The genes are TRBV7-2 and TRBJ1-2; 10 bases match TRBD1. There are 14 residues in the CDR3. Trimming took 7 bases from V and 6 from J; bases not matched to a gene: 8. Germline CDR1 and CDR2: SGHTA and FQGNSA. This CDR3 reads CASTLLGTGDGYTF. Here the CDR3 DNA reads TGTGCCAGCACCCTTCTCGGGACAGGGGATGGCTACACCTTC. Full variable domain (outside the CDR3, taken from reference TRBV7-2 and TRBJ1-2): GAGVSQSPSNKVTEKGKDVELRCDPISGHTALYWYRQSLGQGLEFLIYFQGNSAPDKSGLPSDRFSAERTGGSVSTLTIQRTQQEDSAVYLCASTLLGTGDGYTFGSGTRLTVV.